This is a list of T cell receptor beta chains from one sample in a study of blood T cell repertoires in COVID-19. Measured with immunoSEQ multiplex PCR; TCRdb has only the in-frame clones, and not every one. Among around 150,000 clones listed, over 60% were seen once. Sample: peripheral blood. These receptor sequences come from a woman at least 80 years old with active or convalescent COVID-19. Each CDR3 is given with its conserved first and last residue. A D gene is named only where the DNA matches it firmly. Where a row states a size, it is once, few, many or the class of an expanded clone; other rows omit it.

abundance | d_gene | j_gene | v_gene | CDR3aa | CDR3nt
. | . | TRBJ1-1 | TRBV28 | CASSFDGLTEAFF | TGTGCCAGCAGTTTTGACGGACTCACTGAAGCTTTCTTT
. | . | TRBJ1-4 | TRBV6-5 | CASSYFPGSTNEKLFF | TGTGCCAGCAGTTACTTTCCAGGTTCAACTAATGAAAAACTGTTTTTT
. | TRBD1 | TRBJ2-4 | TRBV7-2 | CASSLGTRQGGNIQYF | TGTGCCAGCAGCTTAGGGACCCGACAGGGGGGTAACATTCAGTACTTC
. | TRBD2 | TRBJ2-7 | TRBV28 | CASTAGGSYEQYF | TGTGCCAGCACCGCGGGGGGATCCTACGAGCAGTACTTC
many | . | TRBJ2-7 | TRBV2 | CASSEGLPDEQYF | TGTGCCAGCAGTGAGGGGCTACCCGACGAGCAGTACTTC
. | TRBD1 | TRBJ2-1 | TRBV11-2 | CASSLRQGGSNEQFF | TGTGCCAGCAGCTTAAGACAGGGGGGTTCCAATGAGCAGTTCTTC
. | . | TRBJ1-1 | TRBV6-1 | CASSDPDTEAFF | TGTGCCAGCAGTGACCCGGACACTGAAGCTTTCTTT
. | TRBD1 | TRBJ1-1 | TRBV5-1 | CASKDRVGSSTEAFF | TGCGCCAGCAAGGACAGGGTGGGTTCCTCCACTGAAGCTTTCTTT
. | TRBD1 | TRBJ1-1 | TRBV3-1/TRBV3-2 | CASSQSLGGVGVEAFF | TGTGCCAGCAGCCAATCTTTAGGGGGCGTAGGAGTTGAAGCTTTCTTT
. | . | TRBJ1-2 | TRBV4-2 | CASSQDRPGGYTF | TGTGCCAGCAGCCAAGATCGCCCGGGGGGCTACACCTTC
. | TRBD1 | TRBJ1-2 | TRBV14 | CASSLSTGVNTF | TGTGCCAGCAGCCTATCTACAGGGGTTAACACCTTC
. | . | TRBJ2-5 | TRBV27 | CASSFIGETQYF | TGTGCCAGCAGTTTTATCGGGGAGACCCAGTACTTC
. | TRBD1 | TRBJ1-5 | TRBV4-2 | CASSQEDRDWPQHF | TGTGCCAGCAGCCAAGAGGACAGGGATTGGCCCCAGCATTTT
few | . | TRBJ2-3 | TRBV3-1/TRBV3-2 | CASRPNGQRSDTQYF | TGTGCCAGCAGACCCAACGGACAAAGATCAGATACGCAGTATTTT
. | . | TRBJ1-1 | TRBV5-8 | CASSLGDMNTEAFF | TGTGCCAGCAGCTTGGGTGACATGAACACTGAAGCTTTCTTT
. | TRBD2 | TRBJ2-1 | TRBV19 | CASSIGVVTSGGAEQFF | TGTGCCAGTAGTATAGGAGTGGTAACTAGCGGGGGAGCTGAGCAGTTCTTC
once | . | TRBJ2-7 | TRBV15 | CATSRDGGATLTYEQYF | TGTGCCACCAGCAGAGATGGTGGAGCTACACTTACCTACGAGCAGTACTTC
. | TRBD1 | TRBJ2-7 | TRBV11-1 | CASSLGTGGYEQYF | TGTGCCAGCAGCTTAGGGACAGGGGGCTACGAGCAGTACTTC
few | . | TRBJ1-4 | TRBV4-1 | CASSQGQNNEKLFF | TGCGCCAGCAGCCAAGGCCAGAATAATGAAAAACTGTTTTTT
. | . | TRBJ1-5 | TRBV6-2/TRBV6-3 | CASSWGQRSNQPQHF | TGTGCCAGCAGTTGGGGACAACGTAGCAATCAGCCCCAGCATTTT
. | . | TRBJ1-2 | TRBV6-5 | CASSFAGYGYTF | TGTGCCAGCAGTTTTGCGGGGTATGGCTACACCTTC
. | TRBD2 | TRBJ2-1 | TRBV14 | CASRPPSGGYNEQFF | TGTGCCAGCAGACCCCCTAGCGGGGGGTACAATGAGCAGTTCTTC
. | TRBD2 | TRBJ2-1 | TRBV11-3 | CASSRSLAGGSNEQFF | TGTGCCAGCAGCCGGAGTCTAGCGGGGGGCTCGAATGAGCAGTTCTTC
. | TRBD1 | TRBJ1-5 | TRBV6-5 | CASRPDRGNQPQHF | TGTGCCAGCCGGCCGGACAGGGGAAATCAGCCCCAGCATTTT
. | TRBD2 | TRBJ2-7 | TRBV13 | CASSLSGLAGRYSYEQYF | TGTGCCAGCAGCTTATCGGGACTAGCGGGGAGGTATTCCTACGAGCAGTACTTC
once | . | TRBJ2-7 | TRBV5-1 | CASSLAVSVSGDYEQYF | TGCGCCAGCAGCTTGGCCGTGTCCGTGTCGGGGGATTACGAGCAGTACTTC
. | . | TRBJ2-1 | TRBV10-1 | CASSESRGTYNEQFF | TGCGCCAGCAGTGAGTCGCGGGGTACCTACAATGAGCAGTTCTTC
. | . | TRBJ1-1 | TRBV6-5 | CASRLAGIGTEAFF | TGTGCCAGCAGGCTTGCGGGGATTGGCACTGAAGCTTTCTTT
. | . | TRBJ1-6 | TRBV11-2 | CASSLSGRPLHF | TGTGCCAGCAGCCTCTCCGGGAGACCCCTCCACTTT
. | . | TRBJ2-7 | TRBV6-2/TRBV6-3 | CASSVQGANGEQYF | TGTGCCAGCAGTGTACAGGGAGCCAATGGGGAGCAGTACTTC
few | TRBD1 | TRBJ1-1 | TRBV5-1 | CASSLAGQGTEAFF | TGCGCCAGCAGCTTGGCGGGACAGGGCACTGAAGCTTTCTTT
. | . | TRBJ1-1 | TRBV5-4 | CASSGRKGGRTGNTEAFF | TGTGCCAGCAGCGGGAGGAAGGGCGGGCGGACGGGGAACACTGAAGCTTTCTTT
. | . | TRBJ1-3 | TRBV7-3 | CASSLGPGGSGNTIYF | TGTGCCAGCAGCTTAGGACCGGGGGGCTCTGGAAACACCATATATTTT
. | . | TRBJ2-7 | TRBV28 | CASSLRDLQYEQYF | TGTGCCAGCAGTTTAAGGGACTTACAGTACGAGCAGTACTTC
. | TRBD1 | TRBJ1-2 | TRBV7-3 | CASSSNRGDGYTF | TGTGCCAGCAGCTCGAACAGGGGTGACGGCTACACCTTC